This TCR beta chain is drawn from a study of neurological immune-mediated disorders. Broader study findings: Phylogenetic grouping assigned the repertoires of 18 of 34 multiple sclerosis patients to a single related-CDR3 cluster, representing a possible signature.

TCRdb reprocessed the 5' RACE reads with MiXCR, giving one entry per CDR3 protein. Here the sample spans 85,000 to 100,000 distinct CDR3 sequences, roughly 3.5% being singletons. The germline gives CDR1 SGDLS, CDR2 YYNGEE. V lost 2 bases, J lost 0 bases, and 6 bases lay in between. The CDR3 runs 13 residues. This clonotype appeared many times. Antigen unknown. The rearrangement joins TRBV9 to TRBJ2-7; maybe TRBD2 (6 bases). The sample consisted of PBMCs. The sequence came from a woman between 18 and 30 years old with multiple sclerosis. Written as DNA, the CDR3 is TGTGCCAGCAGCGTCGGGAGCTCCTACGAGCAGTACTTC. Its protein is CASSVGSSYEQYF.